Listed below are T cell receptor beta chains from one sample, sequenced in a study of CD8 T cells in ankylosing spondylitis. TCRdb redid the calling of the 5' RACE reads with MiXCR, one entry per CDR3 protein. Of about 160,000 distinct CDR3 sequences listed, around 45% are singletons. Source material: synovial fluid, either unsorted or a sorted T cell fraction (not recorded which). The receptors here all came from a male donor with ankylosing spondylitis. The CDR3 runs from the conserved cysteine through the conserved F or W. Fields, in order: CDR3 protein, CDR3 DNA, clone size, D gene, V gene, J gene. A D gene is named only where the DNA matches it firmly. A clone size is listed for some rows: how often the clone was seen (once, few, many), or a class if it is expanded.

CASSQGQGCCTEAFF,TGCGCCAGCAGCCAAGGACAGGGTTGTTGCACTGAAGCTTTCTTT,.,TRBD1,TRBV4-3,TRBJ1-1
CASSTSAGGDYNEQFF,TGTGCCAGCAGCACATCAGCGGGGGGCGACTACAATGAGCAGTTCTTC,.,TRBD2,TRBV3-1,TRBJ2-1
CASRTSGRGLEQYF,TGTGCCAGCAGGACTAGCGGGAGAGGGCTCGAGCAGTACTTC,few,TRBD2,TRBV27,TRBJ2-7
CASSGDPSYEQYF,TGTGCCAGCAGTGGTGACCCCTCCTACGAGCAGTACTTC,.,.,TRBV2,TRBJ2-7
CASSLSVGGPETQYF,TGTGCCAGCAGCCTTTCTGTGGGGGGGCCGGAGACCCAGTACTTC,.,.,TRBV7-2,TRBJ2-5
CASSTLTGPSGNTIYF,TGTGCCAGCAGCACCTTGACAGGTCCCTCTGGAAACACCATATATTTT,.,.,TRBV7-9,TRBJ1-3
CSARGGISAASMLYNEQFF,TGCAGTGCTAGAGGGGGGATCTCGGCAGCGTCGATGTTATACAATGAGCAGTTCTTC,few,.,TRBV20-1,TRBJ2-1
CASSAGPWELANYGYTF,TGTGCCAGCAGCGCTGGTCCGTGGGAGTTAGCTAACTATGGCTACACCTTC,few,.,TRBV7-8,TRBJ1-2
CASIERQGASVAFF,TGTGCCAGCATCGAAAGACAGGGCGCCTCGGTAGCTTTCTTT,once,TRBD1,TRBV7-9,TRBJ1-1
CASSQWRLNGRQPQHF,TGTGCCAGCAGTCAATGGCGCCTAAACGGCCGTCAGCCCCAGCATTTT,few,.,TRBV4-2,TRBJ1-5
CATRQGTEAGELFF,TGTGCCACCCGTCAGGGGACTGAGGCCGGGGAGCTGTTTTTT,.,.,TRBV15,TRBJ2-2
CASSPWDSYPGYTF,TGTGCCAGCAGCCCCTGGGACAGCTACCCTGGCTACACCTTC,once,TRBD1,TRBV5-5,TRBJ1-2
CASSPWDPWDYNEKLFF,TGTGCCAGCAGCCCCTGGGACCCTTGGGATTATAATGAAAAACTGTTTTTT,.,.,TRBV7-9,TRBJ1-4